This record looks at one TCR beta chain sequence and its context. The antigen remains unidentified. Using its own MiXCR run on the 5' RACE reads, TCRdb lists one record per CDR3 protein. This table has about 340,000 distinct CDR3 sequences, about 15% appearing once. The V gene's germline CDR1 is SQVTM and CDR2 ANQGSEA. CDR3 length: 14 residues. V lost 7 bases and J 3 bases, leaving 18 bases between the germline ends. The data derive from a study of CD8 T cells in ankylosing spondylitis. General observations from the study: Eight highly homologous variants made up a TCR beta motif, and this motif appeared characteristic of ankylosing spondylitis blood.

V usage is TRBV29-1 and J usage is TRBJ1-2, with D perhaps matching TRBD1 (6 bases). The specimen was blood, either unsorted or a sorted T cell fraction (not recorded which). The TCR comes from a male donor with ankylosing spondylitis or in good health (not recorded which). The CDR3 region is CSAAERDTYYGYTF. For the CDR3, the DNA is TGCAGCGCCGCCGAAAGGGACACATACTATGGCTACACCTTC.